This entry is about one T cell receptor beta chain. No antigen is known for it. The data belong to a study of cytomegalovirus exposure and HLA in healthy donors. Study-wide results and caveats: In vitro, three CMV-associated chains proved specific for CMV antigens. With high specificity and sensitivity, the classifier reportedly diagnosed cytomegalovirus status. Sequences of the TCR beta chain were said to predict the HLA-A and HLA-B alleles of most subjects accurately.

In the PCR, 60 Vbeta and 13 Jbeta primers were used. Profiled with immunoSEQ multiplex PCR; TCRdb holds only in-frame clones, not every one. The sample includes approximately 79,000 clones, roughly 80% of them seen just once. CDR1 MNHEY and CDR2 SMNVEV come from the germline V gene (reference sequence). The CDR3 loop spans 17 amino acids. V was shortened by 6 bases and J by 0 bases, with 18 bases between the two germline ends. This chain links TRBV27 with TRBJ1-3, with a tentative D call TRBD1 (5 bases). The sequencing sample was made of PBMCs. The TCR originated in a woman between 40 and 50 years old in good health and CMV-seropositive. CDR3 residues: CASRRQQGPLSGNTIYF. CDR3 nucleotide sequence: TGTGCCAGCAGGAGACAGCAGGGCCCGCTCTCTGGAAACACCATATATTTT.